A single sample is the source of the 18 T cell receptor beta chains below, sequenced in a study of T cells after yellow fever vaccination. MiXCR, applied by TCRdb to the 5' RACE reads, yields one record per CDR3 protein. The sample lists about 340,000 distinct CDR3 sequences, 7.5% to 9% occurring once. The sample in question was PBMCs, obtained on the day of the first yellow fever vaccination. All receptors derive from a man between 18 and 29 years old who received the YFV17D yellow fever vaccine.

There are many counts of this clonotype. The chain combines TRBV4-1 with TRBJ1-2, with 7 bases fitting TRBD1. Trimming at V came to 0 bases and at J to 2 bases, leaving 3 bases not matched to a gene. The CDR3 runs 15 residues. Germline V lookup: CDR1 MGHRA, CDR2 YSYEKL. Here the CDR3 reads CASSQDPQGNYGYTF. DNA of the CDR3: TGCGCCAGCAGCCAAGACCCACAGGGGAACTATGGCTACACCTTC.

The genes are TRBV29-1 and TRBJ1-2; TRBD1 matches 8 bases. V lost 6 bases, J lost 5 bases, and 2 bases stayed unmatched. The length of the CDR3 is 11 residues. Germline CDR1 is SQVTM and CDR2 is ANQGSEA. In nucleotides, the CDR3 is TGCAGCGTGCGGACAGGGTATGGCTACACCTTC. It specifies CSVRTGYGYTF. Full variable domain (remainder filled in from reference TRBV29-1 and TRBJ1-2): SAVISQKPSRDICQRGTSLTIQCQVDSQVTMMFWYRQQPGQSLTLIATANQGSEATYESGFVIDKFPISRPNLTFSTLTVSNMSPEDSSIYLCSVRTGYGYTFGSGTRLTVV.

This sequence joins TRBV7-9 and TRBJ2-5; D might be TRBD1 or TRBD2, each matching 5 bases. The germline V gene encodes CDR1 SEHNR and CDR2 FQNEAQ (reference sequence). V shed 6 bases and J shed 2 bases, with 16 bases lying between them. CDR3 length equals 15 residues. The CDR3 DNA reads as TGTGCCAGCAGTTCAACCGGGACGCCTCAAGAGACCCAGTACTTC. Its translation: CASSSTGTPQETQYF.

CDR3: CASSLLRQGMLLHF. The CDR3 DNA sequence: TGTGCCAGCAGCCTACTGCGACAGGGGATGCTCCTCCACTTT. The genes are TRBV5-6 and TRBJ1-6; 8 nucleotides agree with TRBD1. Germline V gives CDR1 SGHDT, CDR2 YYEEEE. This CDR3 has 14 residues. Trimming cost V 4 bases and J 15 bases; bases outside gene matches: 12.

This clonotype was found many times. V is TRBV7-3 and J is TRBJ2-3; unclear D gene. This CDR3 has 14 amino acids. V was trimmed by 1 base and J by 3 bases, leaving 8 bases between them. From germline, CDR1 is SGHTA and CDR2 FQGTGA. The CDR3 DNA follows: TGTGCCAGCAGCTTAATTTCCGGGACAGATACGCAGTATTTT. Amino acid sequence: CASSLISGTDTQYF. Drawing the rest from reference TRBV7-3 and TRBJ2-3, the complete variable domain is GAGVSQTPSNKVTEKGKYVELRCDPISGHTALYWYRQSLGQGPEFLIYFQGTGAADDSGLPNDRFFAVRPEGSVSTLKIQRTERGDSAVYLCASSLISGTDTQYFGPGTRLTVL.

The CDR3 is CSVESRGLEAFF. The CDR3 DNA reads as TGCAGTGTCGAGTCGAGGGGGCTTGAAGCTTTCTTT. V usage is TRBV20-1 and J usage is TRBJ1-1; the match to TRBD1 covers 7 bases. Germline CDR1 reads DFQATT; CDR2 reads SNEGSKA (reference sequence). With V trimmed by 7 bases and J by 7 bases, 9 bases remained unmatched. The CDR3 covers 12 residues.

This rearrangement joins TRBV6-6 to TRBJ2-7; D remains ambiguous. V was cut by 4 bases and J by 4 bases, with 8 bases left in between. This CDR3 region has 12 residues. Germline values: CDR1 MNHNY, CDR2 SVGAGI (reference sequence). This CDR3 reads CASSSAPYEQYF. For the CDR3, the DNA is TGTGCCAGCAGTTCCGCGCCGTACGAGCAGTACTTC.

A few counts support this clonotype. This sequence joins TRBV12-3 or TRBV12-4 and TRBJ2-7, with a tentative D call TRBD2 (5 bases). The V gene lost 7 bases and the J gene lost 4 bases, with 17 bases spanning the gap. The CDR3 runs 14 residues. Here the CDR3 reads CASTLANGKYEQYF. The CDR3 DNA follows: TGTGCCAGCACCCTCGCTAACGGGAAATACGAGCAGTACTTC.

This chain connects TRBV4-3 to TRBJ2-1; TRBD2 matches at 10 bases. The germline V gene has CDR1 LGHNA and CDR2 YSLEER. The trim removed 0 bases at V and 10 bases at J, leaving 3 bases unmatched. This CDR3 is built from 14 residues. In nucleotides, the CDR3 is TGCGCCAGCAGCCAAGAGGAGCGGGGGGGCGAGCAGTTCTTC. It translates to CASSQEERGGEQFF.

This chain uses TRBV4-1 with TRBJ2-1, with TRBD2 matching 7 bases. CDR1 and CDR2 (germline): MGHRA, YSYEKL. Trimming took 0 bases from V and 9 from J; bases not matched to a gene: 14. The CDR3 is 17 residues long. CDR3 bases: TGCGCCAGCAGCCAAGATATGGCGCGGGGAGGGATTCGTGAGCAGTTCTTC. Its protein is CASSQDMARGGIREQFF.

The chain recombines TRBV12-3 or TRBV12-4 with TRBJ2-4, with D perhaps given as TRBD1 or TRBD2 (5 bases each). Trimming removed 5 bases at V and 11 bases at J, with 31 bases between. The CDR3 has 18 amino acids. The CDR3 DNA sequence: TGTGCCAGCAGTCTGGCAGGGTGGGGGACCCTTGGGAATATGGTTCAGTACTTC. It translates to CASSLAGWGTLGNMVQYF.

This chain joins TRBV6-1 and TRBJ1-2, with a weak D call TRBD1 (5 bases). The CDR3 has 15 amino acids. Germline assignment: CDR1 MNHNS and CDR2 SASEGT. Trimming removed 1 base at V and 7 bases at J, with 16 bases between. Written as DNA, the CDR3 is TGTGCCAGCAGTGAAGTTCCAGGGATCTTTGGTGGCTACACCTTC. It translates to CASSEVPGIFGGYTF.

The chain recombines TRBV5-1 with TRBJ2-3; 10 positions match TRBD1. Trimming cost V 4 bases and J 3 bases; bases outside gene matches: 14. CDR1 is SGHRS, CDR2 YFSETQ, per germline. The CDR3 is 18 amino acids. The CDR3 spells CASSAGKGQGGWTDTQYF. In nucleotides, the CDR3 is TGCGCCAGCAGCGCCGGCAAAGGACAGGGGGGTTGGACAGATACGCAGTATTTT.

This rearrangement joins TRBV27 to TRBJ2-6, with D possibly matching TRBD2 (5 bases). CDR3 length: 16 amino acids. The V end was cut by 9 bases, the J end by 0 bases, with 15 bases between. CDR1 MNHEY and CDR2 SMNVEV come from the germline V gene (reference sequence). CDR3 coding DNA: TGTGCCAGGGTTCCCGGGGAAAGCTCTGGGGCCAACGTCCTGACTTTC. This codes for CARVPGESSGANVLTF.

V gene TRBV7-9 combines with J gene TRBJ2-1; 7 nucleotides agree with TRBD1. V lost 5 bases and J lost 5; bases outside the gene matches: 9. The CDR3 has 15 amino acids. Germline V lookup: CDR1 SEHNR, CDR2 FQNEAQ (reference sequence). In nucleotides, the CDR3 is TGTGCCAGCAGCCCCGCCGGGACAGCCGACAATGAGCAGTTCTTC. Its translation is CASSPAGTADNEQFF.

This clonotype was seen repeatedly, ten times or more. V is TRBV2 and J is TRBJ1-1, with D tentatively TRBD1 (6 bases). Looked up from germline, CDR1 is SNHLY and CDR2 is FYNNEI. Trimming cost V 7 bases and J 1 base, with 13 bases left between them. This CDR3 comprises 14 residues. CDR3 protein: CASTAEGGNTEAFF. CDR3 coding DNA: TGTGCCAGCACAGCCGAAGGGGGGAACACTGAAGCTTTCTTT.

The gene calls are TRBV24-1 and TRBJ2-7, with D possibly being TRBD1 (6 bases). V lost 8 bases, J lost 7 bases, and 32 bases lay in between. The CDR3 runs 18 residues. CDR1 is KGHDR, CDR2 SFDVKD, per germline. Here the CDR3 reads CATIRDQGTIQGRGEQYF. As DNA, the CDR3 is TGTGCCACCATTAGGGACCAGGGGACCATACAAGGACGAGGGGAGCAGTACTTC.

J is TRBJ2-3 and V is TRBV7-2; D gene uncertain. The CDR3 loop spans 16 amino acids. The germline V gene encodes CDR1 SGHTA and CDR2 FQGNSA. Deletions cut 6 bases from V and 0 bases from J, with 16 bases between. In DNA form, the CDR3 reads TGTGCCAGCAGACAACCCCCCCTGACGAGCACAGATACGCAGTATTTT. Encoded protein: CASRQPPLTSTDTQYF.